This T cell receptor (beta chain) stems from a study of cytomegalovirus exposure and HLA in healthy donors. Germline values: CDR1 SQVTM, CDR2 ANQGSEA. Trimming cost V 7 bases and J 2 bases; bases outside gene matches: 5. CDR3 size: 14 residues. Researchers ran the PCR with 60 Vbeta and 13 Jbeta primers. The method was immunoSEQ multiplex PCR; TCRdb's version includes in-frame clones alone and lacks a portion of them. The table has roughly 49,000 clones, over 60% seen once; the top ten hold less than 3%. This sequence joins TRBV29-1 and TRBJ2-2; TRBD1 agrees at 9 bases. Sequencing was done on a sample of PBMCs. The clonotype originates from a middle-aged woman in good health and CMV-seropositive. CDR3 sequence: CSGTTGGNTGELFF. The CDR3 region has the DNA TGCAGCGGCACGACAGGGGGTAACACCGGGGAGCTGTTTTTT.